This paragraph covers one TCR beta chain sequence. This specimen belongs to a study of blood T cell repertoires in COVID-19. Whole-study context: Both acute and convalescent COVID-19 samples were obtained from the United States, Italy and Spain. Sources were T cells, B-cell-depleted T cells, or PBMCs; the material itself was cDNA or gDNA.

Germline V gene data show CDR1 as ENHRY and CDR2 as SYGVKD. The ends were cut back, 3 bases at V and 5 bases at J, with 19 bases in the middle. This CDR3 has 16 amino acids. One Seattle source followed patients from active infection through their disease course. In the authors' methods: Estimated nucleated cell counts came from reference gene primer amplification. The assay was immunoSEQ multiplex PCR, and TCRdb's table has in-frame clones only and misses some. V, J and clone size reflect that table, while D and trimming were determined from the DNA. The sample consists of 150,000 to 190,000 clones, around 83% of them appearing once.

The chain recombines TRBV10-3 with TRBJ1-1, with a possible D match to TRBD1 (5 bases). The sample was peripheral blood. This clonotype was obtained from a woman aged 55-75 years with COVID-19, enrolled during active disease. In DNA, the CDR3 is TGTGCCATCAGTGAAGCGCAGGGTCACATTGGGACTGAAGCTTTCTTT. This gives the protein CAISEAQGHIGTEAFF.